This T cell receptor (beta chain) was recovered during a study of shared clonotypes between healthy human individuals. General observations from the study: Against clonotypes common to all four donors, non-shared ones had lower generation probabilities.

The CDR3 is made up of 14 amino acids. The germline gives CDR1 SEHNR, CDR2 FQNEAQ (reference sequence). Trimming removed 4 bases at V and 7 bases at J, with 14 bases between. A deep-level run was used for the assay. Over several immunoSEQ plates, each subset's genomic DNA was distributed in even portions. Clones were read by immunoSEQ multiplex PCR, and TCRdb kept only the in-frame ones, dropping some. The repertoire holds roughly 2,500,000 clones, with more than 85% as singletons. In the case of this clone: Antigen specificity is unknown.

The TCR sequence derives from a man between 18 and 35 years old in good health. Some clones in this sample may be carry-over from other donors' samples. The chain recombines TRBV7-9 with TRBJ2-1; D call uncertain. Sequencing was performed on naive CD4+ T cells from PBMCs. The subset was: CD45RA+ positively selected. The CDR3 nucleotides read TGTGCCAGCAGCTCGTCTCTAGTTGAGAATGAGCAGTTCTTC. Translated, it gives CASSSSLVENEQFF.